This T cell receptor beta chain stems from a study of vaccination and CD4 T cells after COVID-19. Study context: Six males and four females constituted the convalescent cohort, two of whom were Hispanic. A median of 72 days (range 14 to 241) separated dose two from the taking of post-vaccine samples. Study outcomes and limitations: In convalescent patients, 304 of 307 vaccine-specific clones were mono-reactive for SARS-CoV-2 spike. The median number of SARS-CoV-2-reactive clonotypes increased from 21 to 38, a change that did not reach significance.

This clonotype was observed a handful of times. The antigen is not known. TCRdb called the PCR reads again in MiXCR, with one record for every CDR3 protein. The table lists 15,000 to 16,000 distinct CDR3 sequences, approximately 71% of them singletons, with 0.9% to 1.2% in the top ten. This sample comprised CD4+ T cells from blood, obtained after SARS-CoV-2 vaccination. This clonotype was sampled from a human donor who had recovered from COVID-19.

CDR3 in DNA: TGTGCCATCAGTACGAGAATAGGACTAGCGGGTGCGTCCACCGGGGAGCTGTTTTTT. Its protein is CAISTRIGLAGASTGELFF. The rearrangement uses TRBV10-3 and TRBJ2-2, with 11 bases fitting TRBD2. CDR3 length: 19 amino acids. J lost 4 bases, V lost 5 bases, and 15 bases had no gene match. Germline V lookup: CDR1 ENHRY, CDR2 SYGVKD.